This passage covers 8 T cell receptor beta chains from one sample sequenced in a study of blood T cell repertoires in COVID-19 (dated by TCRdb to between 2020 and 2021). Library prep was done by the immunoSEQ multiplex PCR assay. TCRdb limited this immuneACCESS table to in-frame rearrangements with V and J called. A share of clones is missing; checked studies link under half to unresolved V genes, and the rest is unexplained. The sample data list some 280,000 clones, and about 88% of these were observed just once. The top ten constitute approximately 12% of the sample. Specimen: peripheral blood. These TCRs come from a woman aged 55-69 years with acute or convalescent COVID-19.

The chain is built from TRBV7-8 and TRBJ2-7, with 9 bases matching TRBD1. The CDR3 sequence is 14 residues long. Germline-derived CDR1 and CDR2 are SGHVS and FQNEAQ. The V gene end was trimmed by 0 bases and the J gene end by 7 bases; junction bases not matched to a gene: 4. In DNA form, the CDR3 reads TGTGCCAGCAGCTTAGCACAGGGGGCGCGGGAGCAGTACTTC. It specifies CASSLAQGAREQYF. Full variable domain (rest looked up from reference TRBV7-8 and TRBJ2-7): GAGVSQSPRYKVAKRGQDVALRCDPISGHVSLFWYQQALGQGPEFLTYFQNEAQLDKSGLPSDRFFAERPEGSVSTLKIQRTQQEDSAVYLCASSLAQGAREQYFGPGTRLTVT.

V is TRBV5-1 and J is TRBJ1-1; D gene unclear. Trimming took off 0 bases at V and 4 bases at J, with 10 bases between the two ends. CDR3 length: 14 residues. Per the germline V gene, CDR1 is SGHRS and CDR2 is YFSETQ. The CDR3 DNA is TGCGCCAGCAGCTTGGACCACCCGGGCACTGAAGCTTTCTTT. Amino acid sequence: CASSLDHPGTEAFF.

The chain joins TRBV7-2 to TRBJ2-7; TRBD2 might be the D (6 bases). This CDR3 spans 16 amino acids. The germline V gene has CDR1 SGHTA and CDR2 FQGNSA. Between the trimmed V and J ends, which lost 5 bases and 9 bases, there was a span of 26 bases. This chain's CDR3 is CASSLSLTGLPAGQYF. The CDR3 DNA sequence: TGTGCCAGCAGCCTCTCCCTGACGGGACTCCCAGCAGGGCAGTACTTC.

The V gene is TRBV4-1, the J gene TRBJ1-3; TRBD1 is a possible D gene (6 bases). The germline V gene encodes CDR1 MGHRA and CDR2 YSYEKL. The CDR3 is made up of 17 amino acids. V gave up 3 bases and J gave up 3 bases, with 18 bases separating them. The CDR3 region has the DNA TGCGCCAGCAGCCAGCCTGCGGGGGGGCGCAATGGAAACACCATATATTTT. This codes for CASSQPAGGRNGNTIYF.

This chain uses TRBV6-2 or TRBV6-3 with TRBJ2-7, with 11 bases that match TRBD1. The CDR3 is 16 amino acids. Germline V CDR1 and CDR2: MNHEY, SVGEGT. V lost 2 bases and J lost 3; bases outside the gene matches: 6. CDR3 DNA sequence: TGTGCCAGCAGTTACGCTCGGGACAGGGGGGGCTACGAGCAGTACTTC. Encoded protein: CASSYARDRGGYEQYF.

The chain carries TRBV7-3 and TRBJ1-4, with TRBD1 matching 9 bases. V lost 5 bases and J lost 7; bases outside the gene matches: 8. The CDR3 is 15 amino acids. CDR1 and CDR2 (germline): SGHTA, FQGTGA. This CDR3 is CASSLPGQGFEKLFF. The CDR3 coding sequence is TGTGCCAGCAGCCTGCCGGGACAGGGTTTTGAAAAACTGTTTTTT.

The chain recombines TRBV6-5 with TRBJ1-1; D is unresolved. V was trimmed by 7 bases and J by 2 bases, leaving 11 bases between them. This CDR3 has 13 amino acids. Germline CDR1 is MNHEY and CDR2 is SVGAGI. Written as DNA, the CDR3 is TGTGCCAGCAAGTACAGCCCTAACACTGAAGCTTTCTTT. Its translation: CASKYSPNTEAFF.

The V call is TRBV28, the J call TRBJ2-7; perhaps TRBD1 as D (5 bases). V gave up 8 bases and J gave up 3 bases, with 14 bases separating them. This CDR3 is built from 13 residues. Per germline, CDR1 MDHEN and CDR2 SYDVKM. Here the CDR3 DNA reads TGTGCCAGCGGTAGGGGCGTTAGCTACGAGCAGTACTTC. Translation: CASGRGVSYEQYF.